The clone carrying this T cell receptor beta chain appeared a single time. CDR1 is SNHLY, CDR2 FYNNEI, per germline. Trimming took 10 bases from V and 3 from J, leaving 7 bases between them. The CDR3 length is 11 residues. Once graft tissue had been processed, intraepithelial and lamina propria lymphocytes were released. The data derive from a study of graft-versus-host responses after intestinal transplantation. Profiled with immunoSEQ multiplex PCR; TCRdb holds only in-frame clones, not every one. The sample consists of about 37,000 clones, roughly nine tenths of them appearing once. The clonotype comes from a human patient who received an intestinal transplant, so some T cells may come from the graft donor. The chain uses TRBV2 and TRBJ2-1; D unclear. This sample comprised ileum tissue, obtained around 200 days after intestinal transplant. In DNA form, the CDR3 reads TGTGCCAACTCTGGCTACAATGAGCAGTTCTTC. As protein: CANSGYNEQFF.